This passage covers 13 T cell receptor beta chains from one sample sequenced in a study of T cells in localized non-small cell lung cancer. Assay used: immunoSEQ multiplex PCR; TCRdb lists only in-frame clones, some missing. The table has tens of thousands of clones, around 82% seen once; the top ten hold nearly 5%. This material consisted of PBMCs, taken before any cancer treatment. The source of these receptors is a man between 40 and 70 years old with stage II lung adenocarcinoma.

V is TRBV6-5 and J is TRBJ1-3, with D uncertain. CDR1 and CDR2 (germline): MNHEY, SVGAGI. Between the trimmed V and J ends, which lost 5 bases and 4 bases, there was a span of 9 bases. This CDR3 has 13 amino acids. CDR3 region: CASSPERGNTIYF. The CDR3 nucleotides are TGTGCCAGCAGTCCAGAGAGGGGAAACACCATATATTTT.

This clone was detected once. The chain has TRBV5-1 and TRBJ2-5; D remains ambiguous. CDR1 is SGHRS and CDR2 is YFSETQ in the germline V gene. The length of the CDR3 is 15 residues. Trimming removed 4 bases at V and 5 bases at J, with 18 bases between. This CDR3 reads CASSPQDPIKETQYF. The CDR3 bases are TGCGCCAGCAGCCCGCAAGATCCCATAAAGGAGACCCAGTACTTC.

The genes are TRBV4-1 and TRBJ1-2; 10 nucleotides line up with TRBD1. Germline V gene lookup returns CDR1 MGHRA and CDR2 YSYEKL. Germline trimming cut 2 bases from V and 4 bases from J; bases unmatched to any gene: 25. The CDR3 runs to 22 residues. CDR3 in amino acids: CASSQFVPPLGTGAGGIYGYTF. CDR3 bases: TGCGCCAGCAGCCAATTTGTCCCACCTCTCGGGACAGGGGCGGGGGGTATCTATGGCTACACCTTC.

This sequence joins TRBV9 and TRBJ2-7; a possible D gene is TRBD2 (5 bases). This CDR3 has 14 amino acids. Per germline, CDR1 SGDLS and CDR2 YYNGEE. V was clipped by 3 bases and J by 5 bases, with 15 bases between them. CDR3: CASSAGPRVHEQYF. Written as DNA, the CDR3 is TGTGCCAGCAGCGCCGGGCCGAGGGTCCACGAGCAGTACTTC.

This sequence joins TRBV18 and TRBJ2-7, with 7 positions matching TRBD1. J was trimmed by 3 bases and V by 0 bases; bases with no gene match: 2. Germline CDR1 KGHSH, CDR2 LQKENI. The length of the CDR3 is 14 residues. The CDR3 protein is CASSPPPGGYEQYF. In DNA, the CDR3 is TGTGCCAGCTCACCACCGCCAGGGGGCTACGAGCAGTACTTC. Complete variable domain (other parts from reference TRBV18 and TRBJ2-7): NAGVMQNPRHLVRRRGQEARLRCSPMKGHSHVYWYRQLPEEGLKFMVYLQKENIIDESGMPKERFSAEFPKEGPSILRIQQVVRGDSAAYFCASSPPPGGYEQYFGPGTRLTVT.

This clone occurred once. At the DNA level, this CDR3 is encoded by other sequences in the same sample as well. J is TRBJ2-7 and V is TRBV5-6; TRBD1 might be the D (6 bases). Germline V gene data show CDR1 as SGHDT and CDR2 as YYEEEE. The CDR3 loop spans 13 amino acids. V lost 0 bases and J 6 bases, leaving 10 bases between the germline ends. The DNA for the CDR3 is TGTGCCAGCAGCTTGGGGGGCAGGGGCGAGCAGTACTTC. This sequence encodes CASSLGGRGEQYF.

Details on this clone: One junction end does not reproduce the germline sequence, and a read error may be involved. The CDR3 DNA follows: TGCCAGTCGAAGGCAGGGGATTTGAACACTGAAGCTTTCTTT. Amino acid sequence: CQSKAGDLNTEAFF. The chain has TRBV6-1 and TRBJ1-1, with D tentatively TRBD1 (6 bases). CDR3 size: 14 residues. CDR1 is MNHNS, CDR2 SASEGT, per germline.

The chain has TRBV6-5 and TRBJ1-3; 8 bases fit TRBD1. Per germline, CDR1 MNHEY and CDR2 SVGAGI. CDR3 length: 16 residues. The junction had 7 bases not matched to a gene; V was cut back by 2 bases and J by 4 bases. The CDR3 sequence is CASSYGQGADGNTIYF. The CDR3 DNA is TGTGCCAGCAGTTACGGTCAGGGGGCGGACGGAAACACCATATATTTT.

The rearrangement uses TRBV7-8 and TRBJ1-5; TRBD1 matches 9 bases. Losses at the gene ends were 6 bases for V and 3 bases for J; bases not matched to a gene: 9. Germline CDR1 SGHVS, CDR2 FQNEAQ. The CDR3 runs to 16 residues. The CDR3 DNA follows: TGTGCCAGCAGGCCGGACCGGGACAGGGTCAATCAGCCCCAGCATTTT. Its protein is CASRPDRDRVNQPQHF.

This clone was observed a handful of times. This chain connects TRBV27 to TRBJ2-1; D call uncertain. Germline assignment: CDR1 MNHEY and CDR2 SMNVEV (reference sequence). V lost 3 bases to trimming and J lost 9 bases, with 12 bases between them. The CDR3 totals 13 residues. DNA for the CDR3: TGTGCCAGCAGTTTCCAGACTCCCTTTGAGCAGTTCTTC. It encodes CASSFQTPFEQFF.

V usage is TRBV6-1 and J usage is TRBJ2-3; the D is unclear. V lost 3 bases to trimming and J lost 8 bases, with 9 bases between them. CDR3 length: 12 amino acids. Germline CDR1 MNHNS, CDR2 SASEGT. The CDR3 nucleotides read TGTGCCAGCAGTGAGGTCGTTGGTACGCAGTATTTT. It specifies CASSEVVGTQYF.

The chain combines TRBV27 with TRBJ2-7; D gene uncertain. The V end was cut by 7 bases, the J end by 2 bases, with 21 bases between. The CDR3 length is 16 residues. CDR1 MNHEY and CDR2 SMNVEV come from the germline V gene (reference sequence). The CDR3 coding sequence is TGTGCCAGCACCCCCGGGCTAGTCGGTGATACCTACGAGCAGTACTTC. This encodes CASTPGLVGDTYEQYF.

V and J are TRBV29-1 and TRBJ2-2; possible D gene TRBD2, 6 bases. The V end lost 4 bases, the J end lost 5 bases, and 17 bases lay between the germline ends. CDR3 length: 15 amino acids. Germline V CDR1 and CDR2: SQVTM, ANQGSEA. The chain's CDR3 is CSVVGGRGKTGELFF. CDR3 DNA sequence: TGCAGCGTTGTGGGGGGAAGGGGAAAAACCGGGGAGCTGTTTTTT.